A single sample is the source of the 27 T cell receptor beta chains below, sequenced in a study of T cells after yellow fever vaccination. One entry per CDR3 protein results from TCRdb running MiXCR on the 5' RACE reads. The table has around 300,000 distinct CDR3 sequences, 4% to 5.5% seen once; the top ten hold roughly 19%. Sequences were derived from PBMCs, sampled 15 days after the yellow fever booster vaccination. The receptor source for this set is a young man who received the YFV17D yellow fever vaccine.

This clonotype was recorded many times. The chain has TRBV12-3 or TRBV12-4 and TRBJ2-6; D ambiguous. The CDR3 length is 17 residues. Trimming removed 6 bases at V and 0 bases at J, with 15 bases between. In DNA, the CDR3 is TGTGCCAGCAGCTACCGGGCCGGAAGCTCTGGGGCCAACGTCCTGACTTTC. Amino acids: CASSYRAGSSGANVLTF.

This clonotype was picked up many times. This chain connects TRBV7-2 to TRBJ2-3; no clear D. The CDR3 runs 13 residues. CDR1 is SGHTA, CDR2 FQGNSA, per germline. The V and J ends lost 5 bases and 6 bases respectively, with 12 bases between them. The CDR3 DNA reads as TGTGCCAGCAGCCACCGATTGGGGGATACGCAGTATTTT. It is translated as CASSHRLGDTQYF.

This clonotype was picked up a small number of times. The chain is built from TRBV18 and TRBJ2-3; 8 bases map to TRBD2. The CDR3 loop spans 15 amino acids. The V gene end was trimmed by 8 bases and the J gene end by 5 bases; junction bases not matched to a gene: 12. The germline gives CDR1 KGHSH, CDR2 LQKENI. The CDR3 region is CASSGAGASGDTQYF. CDR3 nucleotides: TGTGCCAGCAGCGGAGCGGGGGCCTCCGGAGATACGCAGTATTTT.

This clonotype was observed many times. The rearrangement links TRBV29-1 to TRBJ1-1; no firm D call. Germline CDR1 SQVTM, CDR2 ANQGSEA. The CDR3 has 12 amino acids. Deletions cut 6 bases from V and 4 bases from J, with 12 bases between. Here the CDR3 DNA reads TGCAGCGTGAGGACTTCGGGCACTGAAGCTTTCTTT. This gives the protein CSVRTSGTEAFF.

This clonotype has ten or more counts. The J gene is TRBJ1-4, the V gene TRBV7-2, with 7 bases aligning to TRBD1. V shed 2 bases and J 8 bases; nucleotides not matched to a gene: 5. This CDR3 region has 14 residues. The V gene's germline CDR1 is SGHTA and CDR2 FQGNSA. The CDR3 bases are TGTGCCAGCAGCTTACTAGGGGGCGGGGAAAAACTGTTTTTT. Its protein product is CASSLLGGGEKLFF. The full variable domain, completed using reference TRBV7-2 and TRBJ1-4, is GAGVSQSPSNKVTEKGKDVELRCDPISGHTALYWYRQSLGQGLEFLIYFQGNSAPDKSGLPSDRFSAERTGGSVSTLTIQRTQQEDSAVYLCASSLLGGGEKLFFGSGTQLSVL.

This clonotype was seen a handful of times. This chain uses TRBV4-3 with TRBJ2-5, with 10 bases that match TRBD1. Germline values: CDR1 LGHNA, CDR2 YSLEER. The V gene end was trimmed by 4 bases and the J gene end by 5 bases; junction bases not matched to a gene: 7. The CDR3 consists of 15 residues. CDR3 in DNA: TGCGCCAGCAGCCGCGCCCCGGGACAGGGGGAGACCCAGTACTTC. Encoded protein: CASSRAPGQGETQYF.

This clonotype was picked up a small number of times. The chain has TRBV6-2 or TRBV6-3 and TRBJ1-4, with 10 bases lining up with TRBD1. CDR1 is MNHEY and CDR2 is SVGEGT in the germline V gene. Trimming cost V 8 bases and J 8 bases; bases outside gene matches: 8. The CDR3 is 14 residues long. The CDR3 nucleotides are TGTGCCAGCCGCCCGGGACAGGGGAACGAAAAACTGTTTTTT. Translating it yields CASRPGQGNEKLFF.

This clonotype occurred many times. J is TRBJ1-2 and V is TRBV5-1; 8 bases align to TRBD1. Germline V gene data show CDR1 as SGHRS and CDR2 as YFSETQ. This CDR3 is 17 amino acids long. With V trimmed by 4 bases and J by 6 bases, 17 bases remained unmatched. CDR3 coding DNA: TGCGCCAGCAGCCCAATTATGACCGACAGGGGAGGTGATGGCTACACCTTC. Encoded protein: CASSPIMTDRGGDGYTF.

A few counts support this clonotype. The V and J genes are TRBV6-5 and TRBJ2-1; 13 nucleotides match TRBD2. After removal of 2 bases from V and 9 bases from J, the junction contained 1 base not matched to a gene. The CDR3 runs to 14 residues. Germline CDR1 reads MNHEY; CDR2 reads SVGAGI. For the CDR3, the DNA is TGTGCCAGCAGTTACCGGACTAGCGGGGGTGAGCAGTTCTTC. Protein sequence: CASSYRTSGGEQFF.

In this sample, this clonotype turned up many times. The rearrangement links TRBV7-9 to TRBJ2-3, with D unclear. Per the germline V gene, CDR1 is SEHNR and CDR2 is FQNEAQ (reference sequence). The CDR3 runs 14 residues. Between the trimmed V and J ends, which lost 5 bases and 4 bases, there was a span of 13 bases. CDR3 residues: CASSPRVGPDTQYF. CDR3 DNA: TGTGCCAGCAGCCCCCGCGTTGGCCCAGATACGCAGTATTTT.

The chain employs TRBV12-3 or TRBV12-4 and TRBJ2-5; 10 nucleotides match TRBD1. Unmatched junction bases numbered 4, after V lost 3 bases and J lost 3 bases. This CDR3 has 15 amino acids. As DNA, the CDR3 is TGTGCCAGCAGTTTTCGACAGGGGGCTGAAGAGACCCAGTACTTC. This sequence encodes CASSFRQGAEETQYF.

This clonotype occurred many times. The V gene is TRBV20-1, the J gene TRBJ2-5; 8 bases fit TRBD1. V was pared by 0 bases and J by 7 bases, with 7 bases of the junction left unmatched. Per the germline V gene, CDR1 is DFQATT and CDR2 is SNEGSKA (reference sequence). The CDR3 is 14 amino acids. The CDR3 DNA reads as TGCAGTGCTAGAGATCGGACAGGGCCATGGACCCAGTACTTC. Protein product: CSARDRTGPWTQYF.

This clonotype was seen many times. This chain links TRBV4-2 with TRBJ1-5; 8 bases are a match to TRBD1. Looked up from germline, CDR1 is LGHNA and CDR2 is YNFKEQ. The CDR3 extends over 16 amino acids. The J segment lost 2 bases and the V segment lost 1 base, leaving 4 bases of the junction unmatched. DNA for the CDR3: TGTGCCAGCAGCCAAGGGGCACAGGGGGGCAATCAGCCCCAGCATTTT. Translation gives CASSQGAQGGNQPQHF.

The chain couples TRBV7-4 to TRBJ1-6; no clear D gene. CDR3 length: 16 amino acids. Per the germline V gene, CDR1 is SGHVT and CDR2 is SQSDAQ. Trimming took 4 bases from V and 6 from J, leaving 16 bases between them. The CDR3 DNA reads TGTGCCAGCAGCTCAGTTAGGCGGCCAGGTAATTCACCCCTCCACTTT. This translates into CASSSVRRPGNSPLHF.

There are many counts of this clonotype. This chain connects TRBV9 to TRBJ1-1, with 12 bases lining up with TRBD1. CDR1 is SGDLS, CDR2 YYNGEE, per germline. The CDR3 has 15 residues. Trimming at V came to 1 base and at J to 4 bases, leaving 2 bases not matched to a gene. The CDR3 sequence: CASSVPGQGATEAFF. The CDR3 DNA is TGTGCCAGCAGCGTACCGGGACAGGGGGCCACTGAAGCTTTCTTT.

This clonotype was seen many times. The V gene is TRBV5-5, the J gene TRBJ2-3, with 7 bases identical to TRBD2. Per the germline V gene, CDR1 is SGHKS and CDR2 is YYEKEE (reference sequence). CDR3 length: 15 residues. The V and J ends lost 4 bases and 4 bases, in that order; junction bases with no gene match: 9. The CDR3 DNA is TGTGCCAGCAGCGTGGGAACTAGCGACGCAGATACGCAGTATTTT. Encoded protein: CASSVGTSDADTQYF.

J is TRBJ1-5 and V is TRBV6-6; weak D call: TRBD1 (5 bases). The CDR3 contains 20 residues. Germline assignment: CDR1 MNHNY and CDR2 SVGAGI (reference sequence). With 2 bases removed from V and 1 base from J, the gap between germline ends came to 24 bases. CDR3 in amino acids: CASSYPLEPGTQLSNQPQHF. In DNA, the CDR3 is TGTGCCAGCAGTTACCCGCTCGAACCCGGGACCCAACTGAGCAATCAGCCCCAGCATTTT.

This clonotype was observed many times. The chain recombines TRBV12-3 or TRBV12-4 with TRBJ2-7, with D unresolved. CDR3 length: 13 amino acids. V dropped 6 bases and J dropped 2 bases, with 11 bases sitting between them. CDR3 region: CASRYSQTYEQYF. Here the CDR3 DNA reads TGTGCCAGCAGGTACTCCCAAACCTACGAGCAGTACTTC.

This clonotype was counted between two and nine times. The gene calls are TRBV7-6 and TRBJ1-2, with D uncertain. CDR3 size: 17 residues. Germline V gene lookup returns CDR1 SGHVS and CDR2 FNYEAQ. V was cut by 5 bases and J by 2 bases, with 21 bases left in between. The CDR3 is CASSPTVQKPINYGYTF. As DNA, the CDR3 is TGTGCCAGCAGCCCGACTGTCCAGAAACCGATAAACTATGGCTACACCTTC.

The sample holds many counts of this clonotype. The chain links TRBV7-2 to TRBJ2-7; 9 nucleotides align to TRBD2. Germline CDR1 is SGHTA and CDR2 is FQGNSA. Trimming removed 8 bases from V and 6 bases from J; junction bases left unmatched: 2. This CDR3 spans 11 amino acids. The CDR3 protein is CASRGGVEQYF. In nucleotides, the CDR3 is TGTGCCAGCCGCGGGGGGGTCGAGCAGTACTTC.

In its sample, this clonotype was seen many times. The chain carries TRBV11-2 and TRBJ2-1; D is possibly TRBD1 (5 bases). V was shortened by 5 bases and J by 4 bases, with 18 bases between the two germline ends. CDR1 and CDR2 from the germline V gene are SGHAT and FQNNGV. The CDR3 sequence is 16 residues long. CDR3 sequence reads: CASSRMGQALYNEQFF. For the CDR3, the DNA is TGTGCCAGCAGCCGGATGGGGCAGGCCCTTTACAATGAGCAGTTCTTC.

Many counts were recorded for this clonotype. The chain employs TRBV20-1 and TRBJ1-5; D is possibly TRBD1 (5 bases). Germline lookup yields CDR1 DFQATT and CDR2 SNEGSKA (reference sequence). Trimming removed 5 bases at V and 7 bases at J, with 21 bases between. The CDR3 length is 15 residues. CDR3 amino acids: CSAPSGYGGGQPQHF. The CDR3 bases are TGCAGTGCTCCCTCCGGGTACGGGGGTGGACAGCCCCAGCATTTT.

This clonotype has at least ten counts. This sequence joins TRBV12-3 or TRBV12-4 and TRBJ2-7; possibly TRBD2 for D (6 bases). Trimming stripped 6 bases from V and 5 bases from J, with 20 bases between. This CDR3 has 15 amino acids. The CDR3 bases are TGTGCCAGCAGGTCGGGACGGAGGGCGCTCCACGAGCAGTACTTC. Translated: CASRSGRRALHEQYF.

This clonotype was counted many times. The genes are TRBV28 and TRBJ1-5; weak D call: TRBD1 (5 bases). Trimming stripped 4 bases from V and 3 bases from J, with 16 bases between. The CDR3 covers 16 residues. CDR1 and CDR2 (germline): MDHEN, SYDVKM. In DNA, the CDR3 is TGTGCCAGCAGTTACGGAACAGGAGACATCAATCAGCCCCAGCATTTT. Amino acid sequence: CASSYGTGDINQPQHF.

Many counts were recorded for this clonotype. The chain recombines TRBV20-1 with TRBJ2-7; D is unresolved. CDR3 length: 13 amino acids. CDR1 is DFQATT and CDR2 is SNEGSKA in the germline V gene (reference sequence). V gave up 7 bases and J gave up 0 bases, with 13 bases separating them. For the CDR3, the DNA is TGCAGTGGGAGAGAAGCGAGCTCCTACGAGCAGTACGTC. This encodes CSGREASSYEQYV.

This clonotype was seen repeatedly, ten times or more. This sequence joins TRBV6-5 and TRBJ1-4, with D unclear. V gave up 0 bases and J gave up 8 bases, with 16 bases separating them. Germline-derived CDR1 and CDR2 are MNHEY and SVGAGI. The CDR3 has 16 residues. CDR3 residues: CASSYSGPNGKEKLFF. CDR3 nucleotide sequence: TGTGCCAGCAGTTACTCCGGGCCTAACGGCAAGGAAAAACTGTTTTTT.

J is TRBJ2-2 and V is TRBV20-1; D not resolved. The CDR3 is 13 residues long. Trimming pared 5 bases from V and 0 bases from J, leaving 7 bases between. Germline CDR1 reads DFQATT; CDR2 reads SNEGSKA (reference sequence). CDR3 coding DNA: TGCAGTGCTCCTCGTCCGAACACCGGGGAGCTGTTTTTT. Encoded protein: CSAPRPNTGELFF.